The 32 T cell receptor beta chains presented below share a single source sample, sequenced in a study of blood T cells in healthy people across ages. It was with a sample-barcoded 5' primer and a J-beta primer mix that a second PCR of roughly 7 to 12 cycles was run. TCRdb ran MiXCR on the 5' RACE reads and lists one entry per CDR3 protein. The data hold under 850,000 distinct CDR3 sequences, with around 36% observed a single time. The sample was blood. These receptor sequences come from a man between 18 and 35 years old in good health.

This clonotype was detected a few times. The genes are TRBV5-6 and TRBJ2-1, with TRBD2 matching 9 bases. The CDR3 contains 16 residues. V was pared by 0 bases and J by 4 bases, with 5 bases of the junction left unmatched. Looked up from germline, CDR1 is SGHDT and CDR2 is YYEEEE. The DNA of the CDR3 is TGTGCCAGCAGCTTGGATGAGCGGGGGGCTTACAATGAGCAGTTCTTC. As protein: CASSLDERGAYNEQFF.

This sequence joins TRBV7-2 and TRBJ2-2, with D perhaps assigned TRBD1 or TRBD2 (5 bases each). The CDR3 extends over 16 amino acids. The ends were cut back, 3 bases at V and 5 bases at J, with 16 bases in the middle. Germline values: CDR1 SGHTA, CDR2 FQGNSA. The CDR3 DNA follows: TGTGCCAGCAGCTTTAATGGGGGAATAGAAACCGGGGAGCTGTTTTTT. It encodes CASSFNGGIETGELFF.

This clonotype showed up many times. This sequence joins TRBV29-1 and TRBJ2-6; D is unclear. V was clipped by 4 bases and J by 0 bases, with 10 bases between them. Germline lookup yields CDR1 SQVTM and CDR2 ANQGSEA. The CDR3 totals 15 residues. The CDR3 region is CSVGPTSSGANVLTF. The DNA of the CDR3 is TGCAGCGTTGGACCCACGAGCTCTGGGGCCAACGTCCTGACTTTC.

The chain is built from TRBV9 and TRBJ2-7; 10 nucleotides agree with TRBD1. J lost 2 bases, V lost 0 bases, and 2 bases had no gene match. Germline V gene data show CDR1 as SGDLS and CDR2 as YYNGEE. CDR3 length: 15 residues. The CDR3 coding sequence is TGTGCCAGCAGCGTAGCCGGGACAGGGGCCTACGAGCAGTACTTC. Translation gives CASSVAGTGAYEQYF.

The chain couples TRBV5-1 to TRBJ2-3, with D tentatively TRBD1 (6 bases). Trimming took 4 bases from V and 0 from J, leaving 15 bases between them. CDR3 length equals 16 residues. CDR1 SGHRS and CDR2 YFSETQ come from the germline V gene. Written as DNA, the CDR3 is TGCGCCAGCAGCCGATTCAACAGGGACAGCACAGATACGCAGTATTTT. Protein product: CASSRFNRDSTDTQYF. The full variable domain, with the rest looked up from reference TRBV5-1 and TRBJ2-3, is KAGVTQTPRYLIKTRGQQVTLSCSPISGHRSVSWYQQTPGQGLQFLFEYFSETQRNKGNFPGRFSGRQFSNSRSEMNVSTLELGDSALYLCASSRFNRDSTDTQYFGPGTRLTVL.

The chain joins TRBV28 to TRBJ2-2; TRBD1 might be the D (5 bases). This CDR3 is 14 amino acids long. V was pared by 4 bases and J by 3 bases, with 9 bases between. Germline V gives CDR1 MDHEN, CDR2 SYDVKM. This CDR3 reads CASSSRVYTGELFF. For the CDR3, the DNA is TGTGCCAGCAGTTCCAGGGTTTACACCGGGGAGCTGTTTTTT.

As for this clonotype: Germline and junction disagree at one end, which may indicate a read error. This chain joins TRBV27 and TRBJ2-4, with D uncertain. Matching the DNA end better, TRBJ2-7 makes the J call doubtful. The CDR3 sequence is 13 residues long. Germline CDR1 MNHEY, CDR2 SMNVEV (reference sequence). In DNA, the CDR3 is TGTGCCAGCAGTGTATCGCCGGGTGGCGAGCAGTACTTC. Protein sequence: CASSVSPGGEQYF.

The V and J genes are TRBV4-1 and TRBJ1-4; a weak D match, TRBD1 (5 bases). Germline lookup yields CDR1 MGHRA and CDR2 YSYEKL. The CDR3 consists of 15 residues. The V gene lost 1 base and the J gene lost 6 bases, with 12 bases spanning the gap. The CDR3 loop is CASSQGRQGHEKLFF. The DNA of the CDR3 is TGCGCCAGCAGCCAAGGACGGCAGGGACATGAAAAACTGTTTTTT.

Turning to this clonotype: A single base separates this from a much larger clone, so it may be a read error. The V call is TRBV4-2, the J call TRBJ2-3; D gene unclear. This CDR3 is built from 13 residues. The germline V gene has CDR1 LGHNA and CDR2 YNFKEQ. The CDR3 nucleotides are TGTGCCAGCGGCCAAGATCTCACAGATACGCAGTATTTT. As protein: CASGQDLTDTQYF.

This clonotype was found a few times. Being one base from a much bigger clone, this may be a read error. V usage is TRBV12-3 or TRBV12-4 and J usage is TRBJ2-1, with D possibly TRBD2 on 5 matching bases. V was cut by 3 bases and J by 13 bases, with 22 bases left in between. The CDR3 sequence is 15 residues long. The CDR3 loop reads CASSFGSSPQETQFF. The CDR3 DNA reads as TGTGCCAGCAGTTTTGGGAGCAGCCCCCAAGAGACCCAGTTCTTC.

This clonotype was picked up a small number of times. CDR3 residues: CASSLKTETQYF. The CDR3 DNA follows: TGTGCCAGCAGCTTAAAGACTGAGACCCAGTACTTC. The chain recombines TRBV7-8 with TRBJ2-4, with D hard to call. The DNA end is a closer match to TRBJ2-5, so the J assignment may be wrong. The CDR3 length is 12 residues. The germline CDR1 and CDR2 sequences are SGHVS and FQNEAQ.

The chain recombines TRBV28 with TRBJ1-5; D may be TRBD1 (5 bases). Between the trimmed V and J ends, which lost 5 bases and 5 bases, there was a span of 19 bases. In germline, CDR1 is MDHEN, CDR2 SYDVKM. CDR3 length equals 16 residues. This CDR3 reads CASSRSGGGRDQPQHF. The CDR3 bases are TGTGCCAGCAGTCGGTCGGGGGGAGGAAGGGATCAGCCCCAGCATTTT.

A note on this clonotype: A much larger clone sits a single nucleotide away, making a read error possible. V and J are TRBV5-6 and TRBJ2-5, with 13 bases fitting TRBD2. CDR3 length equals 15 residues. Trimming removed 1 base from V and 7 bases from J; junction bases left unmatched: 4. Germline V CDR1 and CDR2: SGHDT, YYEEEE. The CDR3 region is CASSLRTSGGATQYF. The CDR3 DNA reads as TGTGCCAGCAGCTTGCGGACTAGCGGGGGAGCGACCCAGTACTTC.

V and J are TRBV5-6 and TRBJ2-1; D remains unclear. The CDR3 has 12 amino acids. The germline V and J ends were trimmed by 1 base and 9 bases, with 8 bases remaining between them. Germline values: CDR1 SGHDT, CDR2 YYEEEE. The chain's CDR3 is CASSLTPGEQFF. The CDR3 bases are TGTGCCAGCAGCTTGACTCCAGGTGAGCAGTTCTTC.

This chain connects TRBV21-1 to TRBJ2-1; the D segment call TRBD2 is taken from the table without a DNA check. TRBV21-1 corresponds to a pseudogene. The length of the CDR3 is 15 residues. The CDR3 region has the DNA TGTGCCAGCTCCCTAGCGGGGGGGCCCGATAATGAGCAGTTCTTC. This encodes CASSLAGGPDNEQFF.

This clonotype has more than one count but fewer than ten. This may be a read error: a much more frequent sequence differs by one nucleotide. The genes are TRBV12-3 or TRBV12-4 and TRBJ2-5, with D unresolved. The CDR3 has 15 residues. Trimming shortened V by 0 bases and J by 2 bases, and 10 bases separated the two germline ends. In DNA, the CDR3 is TGTGCCAGCAGTTTAGCGCGATCACGGCAAGAGACCCAGTACTTC. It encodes CASSLARSRQETQYF.

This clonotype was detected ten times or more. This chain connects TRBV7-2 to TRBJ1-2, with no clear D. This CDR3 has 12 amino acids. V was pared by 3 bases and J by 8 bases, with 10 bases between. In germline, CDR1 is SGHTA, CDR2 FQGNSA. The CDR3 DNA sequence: TGTGCCAGCAGCTTGTCCGATTGGGGCTACACCTTC. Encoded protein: CASSLSDWGYTF.

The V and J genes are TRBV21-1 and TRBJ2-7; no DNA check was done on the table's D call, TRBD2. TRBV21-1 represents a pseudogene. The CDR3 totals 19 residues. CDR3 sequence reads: CASSNPGTSGTLNSYEQYF. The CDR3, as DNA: TGTGCCAGCAGCAACCCCGGGACTAGCGGAACATTGAACTCCTACGAGCAGTACTTC.

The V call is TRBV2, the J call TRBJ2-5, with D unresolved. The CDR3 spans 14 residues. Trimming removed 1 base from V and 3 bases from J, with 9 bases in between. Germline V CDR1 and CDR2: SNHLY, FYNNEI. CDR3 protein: CASSEDAGEETQYF. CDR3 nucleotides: TGTGCCAGCAGTGAAGATGCTGGGGAAGAGACCCAGTACTTC.

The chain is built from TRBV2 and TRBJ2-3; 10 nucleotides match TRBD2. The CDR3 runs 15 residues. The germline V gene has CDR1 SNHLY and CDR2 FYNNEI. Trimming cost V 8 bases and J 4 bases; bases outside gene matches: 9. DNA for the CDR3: TGTGCCAGCCCGCGAGCGGGGGGGGATTCAGATACGCAGTATTTT. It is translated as CASPRAGGDSDTQYF.

The CDR3 sequence: CSANKAEGGGRSQETQYF. The DNA of the CDR3 is TGCAGTGCTAATAAAGCTGAGGGGGGGGGTCGATCGCAAGAGACCCAGTACTTC. V gene TRBV20-1 combines with J gene TRBJ2-5; perhaps TRBD2 as D (7 bases). The CDR3 runs to 18 residues. V dropped 4 bases and J dropped 2 bases, with 26 bases sitting between them. Germline CDR1 is DFQATT and CDR2 is SNEGSKA (reference sequence).

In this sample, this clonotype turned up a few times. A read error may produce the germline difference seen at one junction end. The CDR3, as DNA: TGTGCCAGCAGGTTGGGGGTTGGCACAGATACGCAGTATTTT. Residues: CASRLGVGTDTQYF. The chain is built from TRBV5-5 and TRBJ2-3; D possibly matches TRBD1 or TRBD2 (5 bases each). Germline loops: CDR1 SGHKS, CDR2 YYEKEE (reference sequence). There are 14 residues in the CDR3.

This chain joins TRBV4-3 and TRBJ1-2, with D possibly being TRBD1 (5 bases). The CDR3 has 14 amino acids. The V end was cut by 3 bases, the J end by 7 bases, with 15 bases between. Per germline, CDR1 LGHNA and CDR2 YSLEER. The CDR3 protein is CASSQYNGGSGYTF. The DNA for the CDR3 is TGCGCCAGCAGCCAGTATAACGGGGGATCTGGCTACACCTTC.

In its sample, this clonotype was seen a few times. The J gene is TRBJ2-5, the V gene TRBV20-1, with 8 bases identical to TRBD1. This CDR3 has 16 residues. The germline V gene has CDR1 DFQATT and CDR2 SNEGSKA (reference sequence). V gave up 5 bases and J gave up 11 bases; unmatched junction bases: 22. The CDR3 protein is CSAARPSGQGASEQYF. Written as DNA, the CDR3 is TGCAGTGCTGCTAGACCCTCAGGACAGGGTGCAAGTGAGCAGTACTTC.

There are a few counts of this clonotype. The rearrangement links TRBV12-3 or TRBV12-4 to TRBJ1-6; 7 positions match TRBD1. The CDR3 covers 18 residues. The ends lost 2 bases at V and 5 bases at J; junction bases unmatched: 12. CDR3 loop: CASSLFGRLGGNNSPLHF. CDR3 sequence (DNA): TGTGCCAGCAGTTTATTCGGACGCCTAGGGGGCAATAATTCACCCCTCCACTTT.

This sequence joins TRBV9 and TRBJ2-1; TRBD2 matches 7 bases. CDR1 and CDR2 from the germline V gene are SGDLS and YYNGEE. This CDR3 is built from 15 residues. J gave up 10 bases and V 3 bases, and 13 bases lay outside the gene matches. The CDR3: CASSGTSGAWDEQFF. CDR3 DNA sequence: TGTGCCAGCAGCGGTACCAGCGGGGCGTGGGACGAGCAGTTCTTC.

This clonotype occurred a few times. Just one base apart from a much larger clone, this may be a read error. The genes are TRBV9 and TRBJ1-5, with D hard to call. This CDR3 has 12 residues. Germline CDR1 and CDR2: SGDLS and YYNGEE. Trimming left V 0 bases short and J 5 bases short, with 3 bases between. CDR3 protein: CASSVGDQPQHF. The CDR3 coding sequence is TGTGCCAGCAGCGTAGGGGATCAGCCCCAGCATTTT.

The CDR3 reads CASSPLTGGIEQFF. The DNA for the CDR3 is TGTGCCAGCAGTCCCTTAACAGGGGGTATTGAGCAGTTCTTC. The chain employs TRBV6-2 or TRBV6-3 and TRBJ2-1; 8 nucleotides line up with TRBD1. The V gene's germline CDR1 is MNHEY and CDR2 SVGEGT. This CDR3 has 14 residues. V was clipped by 5 bases and J by 9 bases; unmatched bases: 9.

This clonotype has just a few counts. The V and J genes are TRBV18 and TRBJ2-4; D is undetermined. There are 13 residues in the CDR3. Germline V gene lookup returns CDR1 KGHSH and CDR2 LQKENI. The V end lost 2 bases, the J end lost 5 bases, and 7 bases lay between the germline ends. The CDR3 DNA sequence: TGTGCCAGCTCACCAACACACCAAAACATTCAGTACTTC. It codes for CASSPTHQNIQYF. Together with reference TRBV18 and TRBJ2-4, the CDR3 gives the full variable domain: NAGVMQNPRHLVRRRGQEARLRCSPMKGHSHVYWYRQLPEEGLKFMVYLQKENIIDESGMPKERFSAEFPKEGPSILRIQQVVRGDSAAYFCASSPTHQNIQYFGAGTRLSVL.

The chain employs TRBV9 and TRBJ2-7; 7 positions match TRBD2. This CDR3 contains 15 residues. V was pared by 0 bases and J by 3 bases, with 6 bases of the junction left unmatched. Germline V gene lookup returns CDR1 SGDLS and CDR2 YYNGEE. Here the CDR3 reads CASSVESGNHYEQYF. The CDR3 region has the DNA TGTGCCAGCAGCGTAGAAAGCGGGAACCACTACGAGCAGTACTTC.

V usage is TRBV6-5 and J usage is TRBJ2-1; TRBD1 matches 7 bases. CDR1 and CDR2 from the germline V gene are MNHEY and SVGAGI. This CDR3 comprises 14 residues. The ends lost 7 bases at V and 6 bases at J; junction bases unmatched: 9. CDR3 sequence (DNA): TGTGCCAGCACACGGGACAGATCACGCAATGAGCAGTTCTTC. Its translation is CASTRDRSRNEQFF.

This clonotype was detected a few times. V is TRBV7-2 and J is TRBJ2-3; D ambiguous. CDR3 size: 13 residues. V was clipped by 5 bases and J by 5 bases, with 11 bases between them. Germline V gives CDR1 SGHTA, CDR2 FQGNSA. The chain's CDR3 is CASSRPTGDTQYF. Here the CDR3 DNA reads TGTGCCAGCAGCCGACCAACGGGAGATACGCAGTATTTT.